This T cell receptor (beta chain) is drawn from a study of blood T cells in healthy people across ages. Study findings and constraints: Roughly linear declines in TCR beta diversity per million T cells occurred with age.

Ranging in age from roughly 6 to 90, the donors were healthy Caucasian individuals from Russia. Sample-barcoded 5' priming and a J-beta primer mix drove a second PCR of roughly 6 to 12 cycles. TCRdb used MiXCR to reprocess the 5' RACE reads, holding one entry per CDR3 protein. The table has about 1 million distinct CDR3 sequences, around 43% seen once. The CDR3 is made up of 15 amino acids. Germline V gives CDR1 MNHEY, CDR2 SVGAGI. J lost 3 bases, V lost 5 bases, and 7 bases had no gene match. Worth noting for this clonotype: What it binds is unknown.

This receptor was obtained from a woman in her sixties or seventies in good health. Sequencing was carried out using blood. The J gene is TRBJ2-4, the V gene TRBV6-5, with 7 bases fitting TRBD1. This CDR3 reads CASSHAGTVKNIQYF. For the CDR3, the DNA is TGTGCCAGCAGTCACGCCGGGACAGTCAAAAACATTCAGTACTTC.